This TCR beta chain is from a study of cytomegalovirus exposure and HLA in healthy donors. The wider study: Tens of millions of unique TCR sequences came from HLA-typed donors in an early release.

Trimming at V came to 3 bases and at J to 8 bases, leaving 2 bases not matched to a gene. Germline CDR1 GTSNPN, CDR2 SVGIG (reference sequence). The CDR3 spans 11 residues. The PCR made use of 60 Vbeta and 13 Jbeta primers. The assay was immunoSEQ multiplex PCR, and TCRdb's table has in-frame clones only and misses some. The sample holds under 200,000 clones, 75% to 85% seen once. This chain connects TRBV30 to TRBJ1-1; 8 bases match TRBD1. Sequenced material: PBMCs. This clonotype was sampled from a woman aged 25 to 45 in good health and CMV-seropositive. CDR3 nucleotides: TGTGCCTGGAGCGCAGGGGGCGAAGCTTTCTTT. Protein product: CAWSAGGEAFF. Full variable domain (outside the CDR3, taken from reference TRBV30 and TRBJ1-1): SQTIHQWPATLVQPVGSPLSLECTVEGTSNPNLYWYRQAAGRGLQLLFYSVGIGQISSEVPQNLSASRPQDRQFILSSKKLLLSDSGFYLCAWSAGGEAFFGQGTRLTVV.